A single count supports the clone carrying this TCR beta chain. Germline V gene data show CDR1 as SEHNR and CDR2 as FQNEAQ (reference sequence). There are 16 residues in the CDR3. V shed 4 bases, J shed 5 bases, and the junction held 11 bases outside the gene matches. This sample was taken from a study of cytomegalovirus exposure and HLA in healthy donors. The PCR made use of 60 Vbeta and 13 Jbeta primers. Profiling relied on immunoSEQ multiplex PCR, and the TCRdb table lists in-frame clones only, not all of them. This table has just over 150,000 clones, roughly 72% appearing once. Sequenced material: PBMCs. This receptor was obtained from a man in his forties in good health and CMV-seropositive. The chain is built from TRBV7-9 and TRBJ2-1; 7 bases are shared with TRBD2. CDR3 protein: CASSSLLTGGDNEQFF. Here the CDR3 DNA reads TGTGCCAGCAGCTCACTACTGACGGGAGGAGACAATGAGCAGTTCTTC.